This T cell receptor (beta chain) was sequenced for a study of metastatic and nonmetastatic thyroid tumors. Original processing methods: A classifier of distant metastasis in papillary thyroid cancer was built from CDR3 differences (across clinicopathological groups). Using MiXCR, TCRdb reanalyzed the PCR reads. The V and J calls and clone size are TCRdb's, not the authors'. The data show some 93,000 clones, 12% seen once. The junction had 10 bases not matched to a gene; V was cut back by 6 bases and J by 4 bases. Germline V lookup: CDR1 DFQATT, CDR2 SNEGSKA (reference sequence). This CDR3 has 15 amino acids. Treatment of any kind had been given to no patient before thyroid surgery. Study-wide results and caveats: Malignant thyroid tumors reportedly exceeded benign nodules significantly in TCR beta diversity, with the difference appearing in blood and tumor.

This clone was observed many times. Its antigen is undetermined. Sequencing was done on a sample of blood. The origin of this receptor is a female donor with papillary thyroid cancer or a benign thyroid nodule (not recorded which). Some clones in this sample may be carry-over from other donors' samples. The chain employs TRBV20-1 and TRBJ2-2; 8 bases are a match to TRBD1. This CDR3 reads CSALRGLGGTGELFF. The CDR3 DNA is TGCAGTGCGCTCAGGGGGCTAGGAGGCACCGGGGAGCTGTTTTTT.